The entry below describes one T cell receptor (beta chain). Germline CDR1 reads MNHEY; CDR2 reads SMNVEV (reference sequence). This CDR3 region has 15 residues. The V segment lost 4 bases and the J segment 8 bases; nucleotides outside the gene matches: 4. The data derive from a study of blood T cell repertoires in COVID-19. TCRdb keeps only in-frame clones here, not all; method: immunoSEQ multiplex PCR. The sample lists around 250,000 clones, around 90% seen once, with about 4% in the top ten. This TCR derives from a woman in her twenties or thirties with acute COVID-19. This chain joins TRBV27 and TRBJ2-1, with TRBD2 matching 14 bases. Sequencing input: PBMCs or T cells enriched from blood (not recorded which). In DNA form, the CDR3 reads TGTGCCAGCAGTTCGCGACTAGCGGGAGGGTATGAGCAGTTCTTC. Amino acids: CASSSRLAGGYEQFF.